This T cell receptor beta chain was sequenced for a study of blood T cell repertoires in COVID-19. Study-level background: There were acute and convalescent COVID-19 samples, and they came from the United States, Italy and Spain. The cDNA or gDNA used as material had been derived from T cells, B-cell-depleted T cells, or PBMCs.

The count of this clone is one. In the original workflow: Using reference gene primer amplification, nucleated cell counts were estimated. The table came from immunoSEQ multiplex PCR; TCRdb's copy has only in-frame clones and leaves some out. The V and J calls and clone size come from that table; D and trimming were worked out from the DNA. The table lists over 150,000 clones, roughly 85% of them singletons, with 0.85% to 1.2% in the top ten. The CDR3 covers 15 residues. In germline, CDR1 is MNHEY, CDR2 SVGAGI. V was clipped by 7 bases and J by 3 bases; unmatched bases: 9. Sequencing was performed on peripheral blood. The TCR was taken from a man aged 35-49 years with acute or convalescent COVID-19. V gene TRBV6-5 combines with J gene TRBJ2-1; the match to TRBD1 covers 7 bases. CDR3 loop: CASKSGTAGYNEQFF. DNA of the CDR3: TGTGCCAGCAAATCCGGGACAGCAGGCTACAATGAGCAGTTCTTC.